This T cell receptor (beta chain) is from a study of blood T cell repertoires in COVID-19. Sequencing used immunoSEQ multiplex PCR; TCRdb keeps in-frame clones, though not all of them. The data contain 85,000 to 130,000 clones, roughly nine tenths of them singletons. This CDR3 has 15 residues. The germline V gene encodes CDR1 MDHEN and CDR2 SYDVKM. V was pared by 6 bases and J by 4 bases, with 7 bases of the junction left unmatched. This TCR came from a human donor in a cohort sampled during active COVID-19. The chain employs TRBV28 and TRBJ1-1; 11 positions match TRBD1. The sample taken for sequencing was peripheral blood. The CDR3 nucleotides are TGTGCCAGCAGCTTGGGAGGGACAGGGGGCACTGAAGCTTTCTTT. Translated: CASSLGGTGGTEAFF.